This record looks at one T cell receptor (beta chain) sequence and its context. Its antigen is unknown. V was pared by 6 bases and J by 5 bases, with 12 bases of the junction left unmatched. The CDR3 has 16 residues. Germline CDR1 is MDHEN and CDR2 is SYDVKM. Only in-frame clones appear in the TCRdb table, and some are missing; sequencing was by immunoSEQ multiplex PCR. The sample contains millions of clones, approximately 94% of which appear only once. The sample is drawn from a study of shared clonotypes between healthy human individuals. Findings and caveats of the study: The authors expected sequencing depth to affect clonotype sharing among donors.

CD45RO-negative cells were positively selected for CCR7, leaving out terminally differentiated effector memory CD45RA+ cells. The clonotype originates from a man aged 18 to 29 in good health. Some clones in this sample may be carry-over from other donors' samples. Material: naive CD8+ T cells from PBMCs. The chain carries TRBV28 and TRBJ1-1; 10 nucleotides agree with TRBD1. CDR3 protein: CASREERQGAETEAFF. CDR3 DNA: TGTGCCAGCAGGGAAGAACGACAGGGGGCTGAAACTGAAGCTTTCTTT.